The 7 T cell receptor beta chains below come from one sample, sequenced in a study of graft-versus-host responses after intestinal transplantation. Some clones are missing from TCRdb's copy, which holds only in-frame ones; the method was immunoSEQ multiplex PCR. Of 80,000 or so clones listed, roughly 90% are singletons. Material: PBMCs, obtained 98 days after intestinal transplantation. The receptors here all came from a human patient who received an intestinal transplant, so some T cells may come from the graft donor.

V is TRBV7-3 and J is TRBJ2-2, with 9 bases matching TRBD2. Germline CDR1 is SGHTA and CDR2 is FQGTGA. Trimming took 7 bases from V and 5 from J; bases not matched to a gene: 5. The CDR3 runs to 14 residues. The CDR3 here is CASKRLAGTGELFF. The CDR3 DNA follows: TGTGCCAGCAAACGGCTAGCGGGGACCGGGGAGCTGTTTTTT.

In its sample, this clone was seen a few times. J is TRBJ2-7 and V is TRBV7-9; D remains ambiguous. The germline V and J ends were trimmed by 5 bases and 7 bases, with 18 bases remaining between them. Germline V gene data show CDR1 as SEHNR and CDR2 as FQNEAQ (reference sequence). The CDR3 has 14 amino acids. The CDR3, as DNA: TGTGCCAGCAGCCCGAAAATTGCTGCCTGGGAGCAGTACTTC. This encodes CASSPKIAAWEQYF.

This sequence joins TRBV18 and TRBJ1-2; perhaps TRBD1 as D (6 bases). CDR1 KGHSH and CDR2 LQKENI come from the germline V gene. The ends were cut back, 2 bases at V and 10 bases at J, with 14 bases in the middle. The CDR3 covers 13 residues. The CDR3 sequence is CASSPVLDRTYTF. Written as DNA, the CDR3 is TGTGCCAGCTCACCAGTGTTGGACAGAACCTACACCTTC.

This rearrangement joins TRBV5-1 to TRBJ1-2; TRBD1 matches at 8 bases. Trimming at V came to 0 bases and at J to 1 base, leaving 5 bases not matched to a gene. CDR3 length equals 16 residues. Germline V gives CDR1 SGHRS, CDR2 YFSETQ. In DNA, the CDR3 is TGCGCCAGCAGCTTGGGGACAGGGTCCCTTAACTATGGCTACACCTTC. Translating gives CASSLGTGSLNYGYTF.

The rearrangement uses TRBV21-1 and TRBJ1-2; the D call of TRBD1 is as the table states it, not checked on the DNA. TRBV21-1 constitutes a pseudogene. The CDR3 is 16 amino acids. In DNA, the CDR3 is TGTGCCAGCAGCAAAAGGGGTGGACAGGGGGCCGGCGGCTACACCTTC. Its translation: CASSKRGGQGAGGYTF.

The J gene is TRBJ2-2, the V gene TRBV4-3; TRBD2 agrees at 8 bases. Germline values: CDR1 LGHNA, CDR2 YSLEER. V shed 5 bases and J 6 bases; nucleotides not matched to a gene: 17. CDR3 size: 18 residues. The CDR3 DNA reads TGCGCCAGCAGCGGGGAGCTAAGCGGGGGATTCATATCCGGGGAGCTGTTTTTT. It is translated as CASSGELSGGFISGELFF.

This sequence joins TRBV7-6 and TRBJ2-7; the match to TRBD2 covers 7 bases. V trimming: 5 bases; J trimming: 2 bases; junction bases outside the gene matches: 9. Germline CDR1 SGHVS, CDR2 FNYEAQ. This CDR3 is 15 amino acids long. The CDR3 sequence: CASSSGTETPYEQYF. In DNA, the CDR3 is TGTGCCAGCAGCAGCGGGACCGAGACTCCCTACGAGCAGTACTTC.